The clone carrying this T cell receptor beta chain was counted once. This sample stems from a study of blood T cell repertoires in COVID-19. V lost 7 bases, J lost 8 bases, and 13 bases stayed unmatched. This CDR3 contains 14 residues. Germline V lookup: CDR1 SGHTA, CDR2 FQGNSA. Profiling relied on immunoSEQ multiplex PCR, and the TCRdb table lists in-frame clones only, not all of them. The table shows roughly 200,000 clones, with about nine tenths occurring only once. The V call is TRBV7-2, the J call TRBJ1-2; 7 positions match TRBD1. Sequenced sample: PBMCs or T cells enriched from blood (not recorded which). The clonotype comes from a man aged 25 to 45 in a cohort exposed to, infected with or recovered from COVID-19 (not recorded which). Here the CDR3 DNA reads TGTGCCAGCACAAATCAGAAGGGGGCGTTGGGCTACACCTTC. This gives the protein CASTNQKGALGYTF. The complete variable domain, with remaining parts taken from reference TRBV7-2 and TRBJ1-2, reads GAGVSQSPSNKVTEKGKDVELRCDPISGHTALYWYRQSLGQGLEFLIYFQGNSAPDKSGLPSDRFSAERTGGSVSTLTIQRTQQEDSAVYLCASTNQKGALGYTFGSGTRLTVV.